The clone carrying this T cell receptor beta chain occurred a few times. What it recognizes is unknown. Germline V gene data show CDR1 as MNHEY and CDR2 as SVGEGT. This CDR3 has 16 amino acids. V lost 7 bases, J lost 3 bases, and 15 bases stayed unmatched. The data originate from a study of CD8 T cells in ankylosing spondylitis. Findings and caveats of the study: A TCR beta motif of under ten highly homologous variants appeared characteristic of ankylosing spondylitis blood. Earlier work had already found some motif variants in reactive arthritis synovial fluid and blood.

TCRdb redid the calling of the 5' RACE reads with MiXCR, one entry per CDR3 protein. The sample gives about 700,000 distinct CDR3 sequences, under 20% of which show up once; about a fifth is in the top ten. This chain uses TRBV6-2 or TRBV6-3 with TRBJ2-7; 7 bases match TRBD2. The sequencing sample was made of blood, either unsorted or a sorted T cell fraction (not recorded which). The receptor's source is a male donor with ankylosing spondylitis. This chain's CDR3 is CASTAPGLGSFYEQYF. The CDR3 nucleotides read TGTGCCAGCACCGCCCCTGGACTAGGCTCCTTCTACGAGCAGTACTTC.